The next 19 T cell receptor beta chains were all read from a single sample in a study of blood T cell repertoires in COVID-19. The data were produced by immunoSEQ multiplex PCR, yet TCRdb's version contains in-frame clones alone and is incomplete. The sample includes 35,000 to 45,000 clones, roughly 78% seen only once; the top ten take roughly 25%. The sequenced material came from peripheral blood. These TCRs come from a man between 70 and 80 years old with acute or convalescent COVID-19.

The V call is TRBV12-3 or TRBV12-4, the J call TRBJ2-4, with 11 bases identical to TRBD2. The junction had 3 bases not matched to a gene; V was cut back by 4 bases and J by 10 bases. The CDR3 contains 13 residues. CDR3 DNA sequence: TGTGCCAGCAGTTCTCTAGCGGGGGGAATTCAGTACTTC. It specifies CASSSLAGGIQYF.

The DNA of the CDR3 is TGCAGCGTCGCAACTAATGAAAAACTGTTTTTT. Its protein product is CSVATNEKLFF. This chain links TRBV29-1 with TRBJ1-4; D is unclear. Germline CDR1 SQVTM, CDR2 ANQGSEA. Trimming took 6 bases from V and 0 from J, leaving 2 bases between them. CDR3 size: 11 residues.

The V call is TRBV10-3, the J call TRBJ2-7, with 10 bases matching TRBD1. Germline V lookup: CDR1 ENHRY, CDR2 SYGVKD. The CDR3 sequence is 13 residues long. V gave up 6 bases and J gave up 6 bases; unmatched junction bases: 5. The CDR3 nucleotides are TGTGCCATCAGAGGGACAGGGGTGGCCGAGCAGTACTTC. It translates to CAIRGTGVAEQYF.

The V call is TRBV6-6, the J call TRBJ2-7; D uncertain. V lost 5 bases, J lost 0 bases, and 11 bases lay in between. CDR3 length: 14 amino acids. CDR1 is MNHNY and CDR2 is SVGAGI in the germline V gene (reference sequence). This CDR3 reads CASSSSTSSYEQYF. The DNA of the CDR3 is TGTGCCAGCAGTAGTTCTACGAGCTCCTACGAGCAGTACTTC.

The table lists this clone with a few counts. The V call is TRBV7-9, the J call TRBJ2-7; 7 bases line up with TRBD1. The ends lost 2 bases at V and 3 bases at J; junction bases unmatched: 1. The CDR3 has 13 residues. Germline loops: CDR1 SEHNR, CDR2 FQNEAQ (reference sequence). Written as DNA, the CDR3 is TGTGCCAGCAGCTTACCAGGGGGCTACGAGCAGTACTTC. This translates into CASSLPGGYEQYF.

The CDR3 DNA sequence: TGTGCCAGCAGTGACAACTCCTACGAGCAGTACTTC. Translating gives CASSDNSYEQYF. J is TRBJ2-7 and V is TRBV27; D call uncertain. CDR1 and CDR2 from the germline V gene are MNHEY and SMNVEV (reference sequence). V shed 5 bases and J shed 0 bases, with 5 bases lying between them. This CDR3 spans 12 amino acids.

This clone was counted only a few times. This chain links TRBV27 with TRBJ1-5; 11 bases match TRBD1. The CDR3 spans 16 residues. Per the germline V gene, CDR1 is MNHEY and CDR2 is SMNVEV (reference sequence). V shed 3 bases, J shed 6 bases, and the junction held 7 bases outside the gene matches. Here the CDR3 reads CASSLYGQGAGQPQHF. The DNA of the CDR3 is TGTGCCAGCAGTTTGTATGGACAGGGGGCCGGTCAGCCCCAGCATTTT.

V and J are TRBV24-1 and TRBJ2-5; 8 bases line up with TRBD2. CDR3 length equals 13 residues. V dropped 4 bases and J dropped 7; count of bases not matched to a gene: 4. Germline lookup yields CDR1 KGHDR and CDR2 SFDVKD. The CDR3 is CATSDGRERTQYF. Written as DNA, the CDR3 is TGTGCCACCAGTGACGGGAGGGAGAGGACCCAGTACTTC.

V and J are TRBV6-5 and TRBJ2-1; 7 bases agree with TRBD1. In germline, CDR1 is MNHEY, CDR2 SVGAGI. CDR3 length: 13 residues. The J segment lost 8 bases and the V segment lost 7 bases, leaving 8 bases of the junction unmatched. This chain's CDR3 is CASTLTGWYEQFF. The CDR3 DNA reads TGTGCCAGCACCCTGACAGGGTGGTATGAGCAGTTCTTC.

The chain links TRBV19 to TRBJ2-7; TRBD2 matches at 9 bases. Germline values: CDR1 LNHDA, CDR2 SQIVND (reference sequence). J was trimmed by 2 bases and V by 5 bases; bases with no gene match: 7. The CDR3 spans 15 residues. The CDR3 here is CASSLGTSRTYEQYF. CDR3 bases: TGTGCCAGTAGTCTTGGGACTAGCAGAACCTACGAGCAGTACTTC.

This clone was detected only once. The chain couples TRBV28 to TRBJ2-7; 11 bases are shared with TRBD2. This CDR3 has 14 residues. The germline V gene encodes CDR1 MDHEN and CDR2 SYDVKM. The ends lost 2 bases at V and 6 bases at J; junction bases unmatched: 3. CDR3 DNA: TGTGCCAGCAGTTTAACTAGCGGGAGATCCGAGCAGTACTTC. Amino acids: CASSLTSGRSEQYF.

The V gene is TRBV7-8, the J gene TRBJ1-4; unclear D gene. Trimming took off 4 bases at V and 7 bases at J, with 16 bases between the two ends. The CDR3 contains 15 residues. The germline gives CDR1 SGHVS, CDR2 FQNEAQ. The CDR3 spells CASSSFTPPSEKLFF. DNA of the CDR3: TGTGCCAGCAGCTCATTTACACCCCCTTCTGAAAAACTGTTTTTT.

The chain employs TRBV2 and TRBJ1-3; TRBD1 agrees at 7 bases. This CDR3 is 15 amino acids long. CDR1 is SNHLY and CDR2 is FYNNEI in the germline V gene. V lost 7 bases, J lost 4 bases, and 10 bases stayed unmatched. CDR3 in DNA: TGTGCCAGCACCCTGGGACAGCCAGGGGGAAACACCATATATTTT. Encoded protein: CASTLGQPGGNTIYF.

The V call is TRBV6-1, the J call TRBJ2-1; TRBD2 matches at 14 bases. J lost 8 bases, V lost 2 bases, and 5 bases had no gene match. Germline CDR1 MNHNS, CDR2 SASEGT. The CDR3 runs to 16 residues. The CDR3: CASSESTSGRAYEQFF. For the CDR3, the DNA is TGTGCCAGCAGTGAATCGACTAGCGGGAGGGCTTATGAGCAGTTCTTC.

This CDR3 reads CASSLEAGHSTGELFF. CDR3 DNA sequence: TGCGCCAGCAGCTTGGAGGCAGGGCACTCTACCGGGGAGCTGTTTTTT. This rearrangement joins TRBV5-1 to TRBJ2-2; D is possibly TRBD1 (5 bases). This CDR3 is built from 16 residues. Germline V CDR1 and CDR2: SGHRS, YFSETQ. V was cut by 0 bases and J by 5 bases, with 14 bases left in between.

The chain recombines TRBV28 with TRBJ1-1, with TRBD1 identical over 7 bases. The CDR3 loop spans 18 amino acids. Germline lookup yields CDR1 MDHEN and CDR2 SYDVKM. Unmatched junction bases numbered 18, after V lost 7 bases and J lost 1 base. The CDR3 sequence: CASNPGGGQRRENTEAFF. DNA of the CDR3: TGTGCCAGCAACCCCGGAGGGGGACAGAGGCGGGAGAACACTGAAGCTTTCTTT. The full variable domain, with the rest looked up from reference TRBV28 and TRBJ1-1, is DVKVTQSSRYLVKRTGEKVFLECVQDMDHENMFWYRQDPGLGLRLIYFSYDVKMKEKGDIPEGYSVSREKKERFSLILESASTNQTSMYLCASNPGGGQRRENTEAFFGQGTRLTVV.

This rearrangement joins TRBV4-1 to TRBJ1-4, with 10 nucleotides matching TRBD1. The CDR3 is 15 residues long. Germline V lookup: CDR1 MGHRA, CDR2 YSYEKL. V lost 1 base, J lost 4 bases, and 0 bases stayed unmatched. CDR3 loop: CASSQGDRGNEKLFF. DNA of the CDR3: TGCGCCAGCAGCCAAGGGGACAGGGGTAATGAAAAACTGTTTTTT.

The chain links TRBV5-4 to TRBJ2-7, with 9 positions matching TRBD1. Germline-derived CDR1 and CDR2 are SGHNT and YYREEE (reference sequence). The CDR3 is made up of 13 amino acids. Trimming cost V 3 bases and J 4 bases; bases outside gene matches: 2. The CDR3 is CASSWDRVYEQYF. CDR3 nucleotides: TGTGCCAGCAGCTGGGACAGGGTATACGAGCAGTACTTC. Supplemented by reference TRBV5-4 and TRBJ2-7, the full variable domain reads ETGVTQSPTHLIKTRGQQVTLRCSSQSGHNTVSWYQQALGQGPQFIFQYYREEENGRGNFPPRFSGLQFPNYSSELNVNALELDDSALYLCASSWDRVYEQYFGPGTRLTVT.

V is TRBV9 and J is TRBJ2-3; D is unclear. The germline V and J ends were trimmed by 3 bases and 0 bases, with 8 bases remaining between them. CDR1 is SGDLS, CDR2 YYNGEE, per germline. The CDR3 totals 14 residues. The CDR3 nucleotides read TGTGCCAGCAGCGGCCCGCGGAGCACAGATACGCAGTATTTT. Translation gives CASSGPRSTDTQYF. Drawing the rest from reference TRBV9 and TRBJ2-3, the complete variable domain is DSGVTQTPKHLITATGQRVTLRCSPRSGDLSVYWYQQSLDQGLQFLIQYYNGEERAKGNILERFSAQQFPDLHSELNLSSLELGDSALYFCASSGPRSTDTQYFGPGTRLTVL.